This T cell receptor (beta chain) was profiled in a study of PD-1 blockade in classical Hodgkin lymphoma. Study overall: Patients had nivolumab dosed at 3 mg/kg, delivered intravenously every 2 weeks. Study findings and constraints: It was reported that newly diagnosed patients had less baseline TCR diversity than healthy donors. The origin of the repertoire differences remains undefined, with disease activity or prior therapy as possible causes. By cycle point C4D1, TCR diversity had risen significantly in CD4+ cells (but not CD8+ cells).

CDR3 length equals 16 residues. Looked up from germline, CDR1 is LNHDA and CDR2 is SQIVND (reference sequence). The ends lost 3 bases at V and 4 bases at J; junction bases unmatched: 7. Sequenced by immunoSEQ multiplex PCR; TCRdb stores in-frame clones only, minus some. The repertoire holds 12,000 or so clones, with roughly 80% as singletons. Every one of the patients relapsed after autologous stem cell transplantation (brentuximab vedotin exposure was variable). With magnetic negative selection, CD4+ T cells were purified from PBMCs that had been thawed. On this clone itself: Its antigen is undetermined.

This receptor was taken from a human donor with classical Hodgkin lymphoma. Sequences were derived from CD4+ T cells from blood, sampled at baseline. This chain connects TRBV19 to TRBJ2-3; 10 nucleotides line up with TRBD2. The CDR3 sequence: CASSIFERGGADTQYF. CDR3 in DNA: TGTGCCAGTAGTATTTTCGAGCGGGGGGGCGCAGATACGCAGTATTTT.